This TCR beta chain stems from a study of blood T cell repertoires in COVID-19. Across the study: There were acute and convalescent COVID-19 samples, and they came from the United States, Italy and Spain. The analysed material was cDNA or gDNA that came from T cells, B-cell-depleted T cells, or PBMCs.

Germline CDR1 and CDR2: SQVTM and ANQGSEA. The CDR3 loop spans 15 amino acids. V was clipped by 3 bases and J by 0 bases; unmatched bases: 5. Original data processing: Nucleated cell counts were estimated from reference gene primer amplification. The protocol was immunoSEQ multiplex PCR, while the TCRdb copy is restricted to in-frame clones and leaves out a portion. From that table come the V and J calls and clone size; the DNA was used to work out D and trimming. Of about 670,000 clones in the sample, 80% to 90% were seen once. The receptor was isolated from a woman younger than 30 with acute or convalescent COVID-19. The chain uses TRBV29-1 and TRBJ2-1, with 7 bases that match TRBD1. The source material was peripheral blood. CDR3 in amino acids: CSVDGDRASYNEQFF. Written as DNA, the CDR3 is TGCAGCGTTGATGGCGACAGGGCCTCCTACAATGAGCAGTTCTTC.